What follows describes a single T cell receptor beta chain. What it recognizes is unknown. TCRdb processed the reads anew with MiXCR; each CDR3 protein has one entry. Of 200,000 or so distinct CDR3 sequences listed, roughly two fifths were seen once; the top ten hold approximately 60%. The data originate from a study of T cell repertoires in cytomegalovirus infection. Study-level information: Well-studied HLA-B-restricted CMV epitopes were used in the study alongside recently identified HLA-C-restricted ones. A matching HLA type, together with CMV infection, was signaled by public TCR beta signatures.

V lost 8 bases to trimming and J lost 8 bases; unmatched junction nucleotides: 9. Germline V gene data show CDR1 as MDHEN and CDR2 as SYDVKM. CDR3 length: 14 residues. Study results and limitations: Pooled public TCR beta family frequency picked out CMV carriers with the relevant HLA.

V is TRBV28 and J is TRBJ2-1; 10 positions agree with TRBD2. This TCR was recovered from a human donor in good health (CMV status not recorded). Some clones in this sample may be carry-over from other donors' samples. Here the sequenced sample was CD8+ T cells from cultured PBMCs, taken from culture after CMV antigen stimulation. The CDR3 nucleotides are TGTGCCAGCCTTTATACACTAGCGGGACATGAGCAGTTCTTC. Protein: CASLYTLAGHEQFF. Complete variable domain (other parts from reference TRBV28 and TRBJ2-1): DVKVTQSSRYLVKRTGEKVFLECVQDMDHENMFWYRQDPGLGLRLIYFSYDVKMKEKGDIPEGYSVSREKKERFSLILESASTNQTSMYLCASLYTLAGHEQFFGPGTRLTVL.